Sequencing of this T cell receptor (beta chain) was carried out in a study of beta chain features in type 1 diabetes (dated by TCRdb to the late 2010s). About the full investigation: Patients and healthy donors did not differ in mean age, gender distribution, total cell number or subset yield. Across all samples, about 110 million sorted cells were examined, and cell number per subset correlated strongly with RNA yield. Regulatory and stem cell-like memory subsets were obtained from only 8 patients and roughly eight healthy donors, while naive and central memory subsets were obtained from all 30 or so donors. In the study, recently diagnosed type 1 diabetes patients and matched healthy donors were compared on the TCRB repertoires of their sorted circulating CD4+ T cell subsets. The study at large found these results: Naive, central memory and regulatory TCRB repertoires appeared more similar among patients than among healthy donors. Type 1 diabetes patients showed a moderate but significant shortening of TCRB CDR3 length in all four CD4+ subsets. Shorter templates might have been favored by PCR, but patient and control samples were amplified and corrected together, so both groups would have been affected equally by any skew. Only small numbers of individuals were included in the HLA sub-analyses, which left unresolved whether HLA type had any influence on TCRB rearrangement. Fewer insertions and more nucleotide deletions at VDJ recombination sites were observed in patients with type 1 diabetes, implying thymic rearrangement abnormalities. Sequencing cDNA rather than genomic DNA could over-represent highly expressing activated cells, although activation and CD3 levels did not differ between groups.

This clone was recorded a few times. Its antigen is not yet known. Qualities for individual bases were not recorded, and no much larger clone is one base off. Each donor gave one peripheral blood draw, approximately 100 mL on average, collected into heparinised tubes. Naive, central memory, regulatory and stem cell-like memory CD4+ T cells were sorted on a BD FACSAria II using a panel including CD45RO, CCR7, CD25, CD127, CD95 and CD27. Every sorted population had a purity above 95%. PBMCs were isolated right away by Lymphoprep density gradient centrifugation and were stained directly, without culture. To minimize batch effects, samples were stained and sorted in pairs, one healthy donor with one patient per experiment. V drops 1 base and J drops 3 bases, leaving 7 bases in between. Reading the germline V gene gives CDR1 SGHDT and CDR2 YYEEEE. The CDR3 starts with the cysteine, ends with the phenylalanine, and has 13 residues. Only CDR3 DNA remains: 39 bases, in frame from the first base.

The entire amount of isolated RNA was reverse transcribed using the High Capacity cDNA Reverse Transcription Kit, so the sequenced TCRB transcripts were expressed ones. Deep immunoSEQ sequencing was applied to naive, central memory and regulatory T cell samples, giving an average of approximately 4 million total reads per sample. After sorted cells were lysed in RLT buffer, RNA was extracted with DNase-treated RNeasy Micro or Mini kits, with the choice depending on cell number. Each cell subset was processed on its own to prevent cross-contamination, while patient and healthy donor samples were processed together. The immunoSEQ multiplex PCR was used to amplify TCRB sequences from cDNA, yielding 87-bp fragments that span the CDR3 region. The amplicons were sequenced using the Illumina HiSeq platform. Per the authors' processing: Synthetic template baselines were used to correct PCR bias computationally, reads within Hamming distance 2 were collapsed, and singletons that could not be merged were discarded. Reads were aligned against IMGT so that V, D and J genes, CDR3 length and insertions or deletions at six rearrangement sites could be assigned. Within each subset, clonotype counts were normalized to sorted cell number, and only after that were true diversity and Gini coefficients computed with the tcR R package. The overlap coefficient, calculated on TCRB nucleotide sequences, was used to quantify repertoire sharing. TCRdb took over this immuneACCESS table, retaining in-frame rearrangements with V and J assigned. Such tables are incomplete; in checked studies, under half of the missing clones stem from an unresolved V gene, and the remainder is unexplained. The DNA was the basis for D and trimming; V, J and clone size are from that table. Counted in this sample were about 320,000 clones; 13% to 15% of them appeared once. Over 5% of the sample is held by the ten biggest clonotypes.

Sequenced sample: central memory CD4+ T cells from blood. Here the chain combines TRBV5-6 and TRBJ1-1, with no reliable assignment of the D segment. This receptor was taken from a man between 25 and 39 years old in good health. In nucleotides, the sequence is TGTGCCAGCAGCTTGCCCGGGGACACTGAAGCTTTCTTT. It translates to CASSLPGDTEAFF.